This record covers a single TCR beta chain. The table came from immunoSEQ multiplex PCR; TCRdb's copy has only in-frame clones and leaves some out. The data show about 100,000 clones, with roughly two thirds seen just once and 5% to 6.5% held by the top ten. The CDR3 length is 15 residues. V was pared by 1 base and J by 3 bases, with 10 bases between. The V gene's germline CDR1 is SGHTA and CDR2 FQGNSA. The data were obtained in a study of blood T cell repertoires in COVID-19. Study-level information: The origin of the acute and convalescent COVID-19 samples was the United States, Italy and Spain.

This TCR was sampled from a man at least 80 years old with acute or convalescent COVID-19. The source material was peripheral blood. The gene calls are TRBV7-2 and TRBJ1-5, with D possibly being TRBD1 (5 bases). The CDR3 sequence is CASSLGGGVNQPQHF. The DNA of the CDR3 is TGTGCCAGCAGCTTAGGCGGGGGAGTCAATCAGCCCCAGCATTTT.